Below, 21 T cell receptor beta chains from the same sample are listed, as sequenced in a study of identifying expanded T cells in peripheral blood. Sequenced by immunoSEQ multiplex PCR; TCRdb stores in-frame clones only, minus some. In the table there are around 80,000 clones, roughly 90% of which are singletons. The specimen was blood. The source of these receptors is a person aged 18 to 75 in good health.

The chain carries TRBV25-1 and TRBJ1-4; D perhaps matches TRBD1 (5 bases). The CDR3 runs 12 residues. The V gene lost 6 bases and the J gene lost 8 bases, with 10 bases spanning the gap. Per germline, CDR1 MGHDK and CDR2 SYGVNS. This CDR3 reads CASSRGAEKLFF. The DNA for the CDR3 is TGTGCCAGCAGCCGAGGGGCAGAAAAACTGTTTTTT.

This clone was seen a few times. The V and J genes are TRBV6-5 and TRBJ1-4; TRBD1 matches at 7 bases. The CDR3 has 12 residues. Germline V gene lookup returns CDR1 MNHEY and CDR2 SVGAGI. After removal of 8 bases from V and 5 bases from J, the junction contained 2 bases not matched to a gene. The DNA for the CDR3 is TGTGCCAGCTCGACAGGGAATGAAAAACTGTTTTTT. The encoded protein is CASSTGNEKLFF.

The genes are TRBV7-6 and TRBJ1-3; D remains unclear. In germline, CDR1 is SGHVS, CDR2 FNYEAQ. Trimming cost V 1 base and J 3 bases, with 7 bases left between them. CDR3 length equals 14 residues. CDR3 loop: CASSLVGSGNTIYF. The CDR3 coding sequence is TGTGCCAGCAGCTTAGTCGGTAGTGGAAACACCATATATTTT.

The CDR3 region has the DNA TGTGCCAGCAGCCCTGGGGGACTAGCGGGACTGGAGCAGTTCTTC. Translation gives CASSPGGLAGLEQFF. The chain has TRBV7-2 and TRBJ2-1, with TRBD2 matching 13 bases. CDR1 is SGHTA, CDR2 FQGNSA, per germline. V shed 5 bases and J 10 bases; nucleotides not matched to a gene: 8. CDR3 size: 15 residues.

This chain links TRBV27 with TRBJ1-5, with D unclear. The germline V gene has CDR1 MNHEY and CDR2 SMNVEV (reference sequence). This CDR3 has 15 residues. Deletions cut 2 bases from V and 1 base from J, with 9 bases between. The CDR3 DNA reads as TGTGCCAGCAGTTTAACGGCGGGAAGCAATCAGCCCCAGCATTTT. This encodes CASSLTAGSNQPQHF.

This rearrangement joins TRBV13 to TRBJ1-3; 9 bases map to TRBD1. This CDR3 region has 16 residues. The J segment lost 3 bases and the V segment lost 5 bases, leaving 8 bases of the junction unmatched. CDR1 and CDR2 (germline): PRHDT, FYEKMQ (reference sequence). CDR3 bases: TGTGCCAGCAGCGGCGGGACAGGGTCTGGTGGAAACACCATATATTTT. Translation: CASSGGTGSGGNTIYF.

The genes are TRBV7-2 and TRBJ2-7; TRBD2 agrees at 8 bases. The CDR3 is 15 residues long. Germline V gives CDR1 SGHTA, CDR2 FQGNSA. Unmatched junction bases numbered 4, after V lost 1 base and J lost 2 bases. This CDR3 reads CASSLERGRPYEQYF. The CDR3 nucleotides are TGTGCCAGCAGCTTAGAACGCGGGAGGCCCTACGAGCAGTACTTC.

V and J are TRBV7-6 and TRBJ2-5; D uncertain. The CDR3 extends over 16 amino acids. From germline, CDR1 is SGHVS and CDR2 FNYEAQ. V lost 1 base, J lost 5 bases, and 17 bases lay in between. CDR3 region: CASSLVLGGRVETQYF. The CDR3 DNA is TGTGCCAGCAGCTTAGTTCTTGGTGGTAGGGTGGAGACCCAGTACTTC.

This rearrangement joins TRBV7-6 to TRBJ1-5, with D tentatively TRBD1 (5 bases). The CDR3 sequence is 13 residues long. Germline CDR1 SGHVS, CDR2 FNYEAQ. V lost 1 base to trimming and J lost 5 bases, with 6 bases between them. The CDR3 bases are TGTGCCAGCAGCTTAGGACAGTATCAGCCCCAGCATTTT. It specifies CASSLGQYQPQHF.

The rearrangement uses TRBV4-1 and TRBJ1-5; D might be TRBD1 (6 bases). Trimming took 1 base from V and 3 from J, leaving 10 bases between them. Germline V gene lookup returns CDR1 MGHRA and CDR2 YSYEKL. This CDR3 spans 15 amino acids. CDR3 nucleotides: TGCGCCAGCAGCCAAGGAGGGGGGTACAATCAGCCCCAGCATTTT. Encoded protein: CASSQGGGYNQPQHF.

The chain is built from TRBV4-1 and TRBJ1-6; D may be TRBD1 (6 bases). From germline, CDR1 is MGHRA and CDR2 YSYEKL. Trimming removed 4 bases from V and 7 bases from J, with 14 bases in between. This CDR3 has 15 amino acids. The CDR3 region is CASSRGTNENSPLHF. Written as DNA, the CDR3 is TGCGCCAGCAGCCGGGGGACAAATGAGAATTCACCCCTCCACTTT.

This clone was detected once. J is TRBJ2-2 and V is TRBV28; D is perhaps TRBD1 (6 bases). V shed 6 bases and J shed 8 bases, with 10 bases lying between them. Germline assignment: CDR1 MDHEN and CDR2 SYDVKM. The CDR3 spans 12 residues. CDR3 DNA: TGTGCCAGCAGAACAGGGTATGGGGAGCTGTTTTTT. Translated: CASRTGYGELFF.

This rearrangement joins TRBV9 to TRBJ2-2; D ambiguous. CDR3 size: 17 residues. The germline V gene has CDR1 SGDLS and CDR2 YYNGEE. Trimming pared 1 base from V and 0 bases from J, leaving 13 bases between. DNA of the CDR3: TGTGCCAGCAGCGTACCAGGATATTCCCCGAACACCGGGGAGCTGTTTTTT. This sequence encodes CASSVPGYSPNTGELFF.

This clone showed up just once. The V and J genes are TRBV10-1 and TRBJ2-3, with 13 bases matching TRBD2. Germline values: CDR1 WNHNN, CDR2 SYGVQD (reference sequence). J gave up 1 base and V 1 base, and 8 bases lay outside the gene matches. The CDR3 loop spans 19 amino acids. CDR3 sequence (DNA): TGCGCCAGCAGTGAGTTAGGACTAGCGGGGGTTTTGGGCACAGATACGCAGTATTTT. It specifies CASSELGLAGVLGTDTQYF.

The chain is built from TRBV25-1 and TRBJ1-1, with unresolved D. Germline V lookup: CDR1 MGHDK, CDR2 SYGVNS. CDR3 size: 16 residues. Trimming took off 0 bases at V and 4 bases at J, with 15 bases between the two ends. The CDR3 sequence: CASSEYSPGGFTEAFF. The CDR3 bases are TGTGCCAGCAGTGAATATTCCCCTGGCGGGTTCACTGAAGCTTTCTTT. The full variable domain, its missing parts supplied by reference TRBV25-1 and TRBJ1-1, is EADIYQTPRYLVIGTGKKITLECSQTMGHDKMYWYQQDPGMELHLIHYSYGVNSTEKGDLSSESTVSRIRTEHFPLTLESARPSHTSQYLCASSEYSPGGFTEAFFGQGTRLTVV.

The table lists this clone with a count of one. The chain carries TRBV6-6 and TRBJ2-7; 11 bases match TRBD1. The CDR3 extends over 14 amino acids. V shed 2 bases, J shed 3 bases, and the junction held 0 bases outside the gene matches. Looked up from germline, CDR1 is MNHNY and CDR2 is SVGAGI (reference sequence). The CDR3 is CASSYGTGGYEQYF. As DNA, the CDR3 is TGTGCCAGCAGTTACGGGACAGGGGGCTACGAGCAGTACTTC.

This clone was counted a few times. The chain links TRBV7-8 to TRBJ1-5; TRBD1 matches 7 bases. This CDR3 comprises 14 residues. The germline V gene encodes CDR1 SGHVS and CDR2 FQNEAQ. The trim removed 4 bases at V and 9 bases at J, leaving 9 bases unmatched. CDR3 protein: CASSSQGTQWPQHF. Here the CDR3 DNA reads TGTGCCAGCAGCTCACAGGGGACTCAATGGCCCCAGCATTTT.

The CDR3 loop is CASSPRTSEDTQYF. The CDR3 DNA follows: TGTGCCAGCAGCCCCCGGACTAGCGAGGATACGCAGTATTTT. This chain uses TRBV11-2 with TRBJ2-3; 9 bases are shared with TRBD2. The CDR3 is 14 residues long. J gave up 6 bases and V 5 bases, and 6 bases lay outside the gene matches. Germline assignment: CDR1 SGHAT and CDR2 FQNNGV. The full variable domain, rest sourced from reference TRBV11-2 and TRBJ2-3, is EAGVAQSPRYKIIEKRQSVAFWCNPISGHATLYWYQQILGQGPKLLIQFQNNGVVDDSQLPKDRFSAERLKGVDSTLKIQPAKLEDSAVYLCASSPRTSEDTQYFGPGTRLTVL.

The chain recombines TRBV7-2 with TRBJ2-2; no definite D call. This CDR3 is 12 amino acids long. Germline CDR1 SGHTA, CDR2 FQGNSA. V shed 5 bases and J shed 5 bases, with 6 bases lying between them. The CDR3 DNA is TGTGCCAGCAGCCTGATTACCGGGGAGCTGTTTTTT. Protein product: CASSLITGELFF. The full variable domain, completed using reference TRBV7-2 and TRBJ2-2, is GAGVSQSPSNKVTEKGKDVELRCDPISGHTALYWYRQSLGQGLEFLIYFQGNSAPDKSGLPSDRFSAERTGGSVSTLTIQRTQQEDSAVYLCASSLITGELFFGEGSRLTVL.

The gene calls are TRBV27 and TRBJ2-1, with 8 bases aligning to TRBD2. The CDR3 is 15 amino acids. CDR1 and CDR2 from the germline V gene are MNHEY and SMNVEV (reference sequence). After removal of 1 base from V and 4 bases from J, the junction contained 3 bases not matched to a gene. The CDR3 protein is CASSLLAGTYNEQFF. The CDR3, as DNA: TGTGCCAGCAGTTTATTAGCGGGGACGTACAATGAGCAGTTCTTC.

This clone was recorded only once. CDR3 coding DNA: TGTGCCATCGGCCGGGGAGGGGCAGATACGCAGTATTTT. Its translation: CAIGRGGADTQYF. The chain links TRBV2 to TRBJ2-3; 7 positions agree with TRBD2. This CDR3 is 13 amino acids long. The J segment lost 4 bases and the V segment lost 10 bases, leaving 8 bases of the junction unmatched. CDR1 is SNHLY and CDR2 is FYNNEI in the germline V gene.